This T cell receptor (beta chain) was recovered during a study of T cells in Graves' hyperthyroidism and ophthalmopathy. Overall study context: Blood from the periphery was taken at initial diagnosis, before any treatment.

This clonotype was picked up many times. Germline V gene lookup returns CDR1 DFQATT and CDR2 SNEGSKA (reference sequence). The CDR3 is made up of 13 amino acids. The J segment lost 4 bases and the V segment lost 5 bases, leaving 7 bases of the junction unmatched. Amplified regions were TCR beta CDR3 sequences from RNA transcripts. Using the HTBI primer set, a first-round RT-PCR was run on the TCR CDR3. One entry per CDR3 protein results from TCRdb running MiXCR on the multiplex PCR reads. This sample has 190,000 or so distinct CDR3 sequences, with about a sixth found just once. Sample: blood. The chain combines TRBV20-1 with TRBJ1-2, with 7 bases aligning to TRBD1. This receptor was obtained from a man between 35 and 55 years old with Graves' hyperthyroidism. The CDR3 region is CSAPRQGPYGYTF. The CDR3 bases are TGCAGTGCTCCCCGACAGGGACCCTATGGCTACACCTTC.